This TCR beta chain was sequenced for a study of shared T cell receptors in the human thymus. Only a few counts were recorded for this clone. Germline V gene lookup returns CDR1 LNHNV and CDR2 YYDKDF (reference sequence). The junction had 14 bases not matched to a gene; V was cut back by 4 bases and J by 1 base. The CDR3 has 20 amino acids. Sequenced by immunoSEQ multiplex PCR; TCRdb stores in-frame clones only, minus some. The table records 500,000 to 850,000 clones, 80% to 90% of them present only once. The same specimen was also included in a second study, on human thymus T cells. That work contributes: Usage of V and J genes appeared biased in thymic and blood repertoires.

The rearrangement links TRBV15 to TRBJ2-3; TRBD2 matches at 13 bases. Source material: thymocytes. The sequence was obtained from a boy under three years old with a congenital heart defect. CDR3 sequence reads: CATSIPARLAGGPGTDTQYF. CDR3 DNA: TGTGCCACCAGCATACCAGCTCGACTAGCGGGAGGCCCGGGCACAGATACGCAGTATTTT.